This T cell receptor (beta chain) was recorded in a study of identical twins listed by TCRdb under 2016. With respect to the entire study: To test whether fetal clonotypes persist, this study deep-sequenced TCR alpha and beta repertoires from monozygotic twins, from unrelated adults of various ages, and from cord blood. To rule out contamination, replicate twin experiments were performed at different times with different library preparation protocols.

All donors were healthy Caucasians. Miltenyi CD45RO+ enrichment and human naive T-cell isolation kits were used to isolate memory (CD45RO+) and naive T cells from PBMC. Counted from cysteine to phenylalanine, this CDR3 has 15 amino acids. The CDR3 DNA has 45 bases and is translated from base 1. V is trimmed back by 2 bases and J by 5 bases, and the junction contains 9 bases that no gene match accounts for. CDR1 SGHRS and CDR2 YFSETQ were looked up in the germline V gene. There are many counts of this clonotype. Its binding antigen is unknown. No per-base quality is available; no much larger clone lies one base away. The paper as a whole reports these results and caveats: Because the same donors could not be followed over many years, the conclusions relied on cross-sectional statistical analysis. Excess twin sharing in beta out-of-frame sequences was weaker because fewer shared sequences lowered the signal-to-noise ratio. Compared with coincidental sharing between unrelated individuals, out-of-frame TCR alpha sequences shared between twins had an excess of sequences with low generation probability. Abundant cord blood beta clonotypes had fewer insertions, young adult naive repertoires showed a similar but weaker trend, and memory repertoires showed no such trend. Zero-insertion analyses could be partly confounded by invariant T cells such as MAIT and iNKT, although diverse VJ usage argued against such confounding for most clonotypes. Recombination models systematically underestimated out-of-frame TCR alpha sharing in monozygotic twins but agreed with sharing between unrelated individuals.

Libraries were constructed by 5' RACE. TCRdb records Illumina HiSeq 2000 as the sequencer. Template switching added a universal primer binding site, and the final cDNA carried a unique molecular identifier that allowed TCR cDNA molecules to be counted accurately. Specific primers in the conserved constant-segment region were used to synthesize first-strand cDNA for TCR alpha and beta chains. Each cDNA library was double barcoded, with a SMART-Mk sample barcode plus Illumina barcodes, to control for contamination. TruSeq adapter sequences along with Illumina sample barcodes were introduced in two successive PCR steps. The TCR alpha and beta cDNA libraries were sequenced on the Illumina HiSeq platform using custom primers. The authors' pipeline ran thus. Unique molecular identifiers were extracted from raw reads with MiGEC, and CDR3 positions were determined with MiXCR. For each individual, recombination models were inferred using an EM algorithm with the repgenHMM and IGoR tools. Shared clonotypes were analyzed with the tcR package in R, and sharing was normalized by the product of cloneset sizes. Out-of-frame nonproductive sequences were analyzed to study raw recombination free of thymic and clonal selection effects. TCRdb applied fastp at Q25 and MiXCR to the public reads, then kept only in-frame beta chains. All rows with the same CDR3 protein become a single entry with the most common DNA and genes. The V and J calls and clone size are TCRdb's, not the authors'. In this sample the table shows roughly 250,000 distinct CDR3 sequences, around 15% of which occur a single time. 8.8% of the sample comes from the top ten.

The clonotype comes from a woman under 30 in good health. The chain employs TRBV5-1 and TRBJ2-5, with 7 junctional bases fitting TRBD1. The specimen sequenced was memory (CD45RO+) T cells sorted from blood. The label giving this sample's cell subset or site can be read as: CD45RO+ enriched T cells. CDR3 loop: CASSFNRGIEETQYF. Here is the DNA: TGCGCCAGCAGCTTCAACAGGGGAATAGAGGAGACCCAGTACTTC.